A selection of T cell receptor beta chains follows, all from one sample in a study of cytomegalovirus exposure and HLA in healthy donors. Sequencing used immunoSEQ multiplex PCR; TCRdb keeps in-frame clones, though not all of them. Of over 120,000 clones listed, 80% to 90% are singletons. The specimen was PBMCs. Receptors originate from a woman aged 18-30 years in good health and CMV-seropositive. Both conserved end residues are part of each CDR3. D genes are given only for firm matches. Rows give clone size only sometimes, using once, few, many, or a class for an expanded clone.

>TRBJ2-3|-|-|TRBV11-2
CASSSGDTQYF
TGTGCCAGCAGCTCAGGAGATACGCAGTATTTT
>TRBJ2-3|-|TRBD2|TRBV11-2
CASSAGTSAWADTQYF
TGTGCCAGCAGCGCCGGGACTAGTGCGTGGGCAGATACGCAGTATTTT
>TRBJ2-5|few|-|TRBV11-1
CASSFQLDYPSQYF
TGTGCCAGCAGCTTCCAATTGGACTACCCCTCCCAGTACTTC
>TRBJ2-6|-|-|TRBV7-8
CASSLASYGANVLTF
TGTGCCAGCAGCTTAGCGTCCTATGGGGCCAACGTCCTGACTTTC
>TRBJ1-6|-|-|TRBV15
CATSRDRGNSPLHF
TGTGCCACCAGCAGAGATCGGGGTAATTCACCCCTCCACTTT
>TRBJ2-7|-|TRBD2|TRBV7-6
CASSLGGLAGTYEQYF
TGTGCCAGCAGCTTAGGGGGACTAGCTGGAACCTACGAGCAGTACTTC
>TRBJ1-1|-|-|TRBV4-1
CASSQAQVINTEAFF
TGCGCCAGCAGCCAGGCACAGGTGATTAACACTGAAGCTTTCTTT
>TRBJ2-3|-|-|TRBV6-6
CASSPRGGVDTQYF
TGTGCCAGCAGTCCGAGGGGGGGGGTAGATACGCAGTATTTT
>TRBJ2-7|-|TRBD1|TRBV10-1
CASSGLEPGQDLYEQYF
TGCGCCAGCAGTGGCTTGGAACCGGGACAGGACCTCTACGAGCAGTACTTC
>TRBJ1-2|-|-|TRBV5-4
CASSLGQGLNTF
TGTGCCAGCAGCTTAGGTCAGGGGCTTAACACCTTC
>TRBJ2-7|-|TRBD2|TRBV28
CASSFSFSGGSSYEQYF
TGTGCCAGCAGTTTCTCTTTCAGCGGGGGGTCGTCCTACGAGCAGTACTTC
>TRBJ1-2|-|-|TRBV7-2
CASSQRGGRWDGYTF
TGTGCCAGCAGCCAGCGCGGGGGGCGTTGGGATGGCTACACCTTC
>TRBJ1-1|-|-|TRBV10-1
CASSERGGPTEAFF
TGCGCCAGCAGTGAGAGGGGGGGCCCCACTGAAGCTTTCTTT
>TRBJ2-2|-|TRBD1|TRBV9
CASSTGQGNTGELFF
TGTGCCAGCAGCACAGGACAGGGGAACACCGGGGAGCTGTTTTTT
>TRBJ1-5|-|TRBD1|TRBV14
CASSQIKGGSQPQHF
TGTGCCAGCAGCCAAATCAAAGGGGGCAGTCAGCCCCAGCATTTT
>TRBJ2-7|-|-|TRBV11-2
CASSLGTGTYEQYF
TGTGCCAGCAGCTTAGGGACGGGAACCTACGAGCAGTACTTC
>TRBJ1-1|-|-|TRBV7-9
CASSADGGRTEAFF
TGTGCCAGCAGCGCCGACGGGGGTCGGACTGAAGCTTTCTTT
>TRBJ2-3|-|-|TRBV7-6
CASSLESHPTDTQYF
TGTGCCAGCAGCTTAGAGAGCCACCCCACAGATACGCAGTATTTT
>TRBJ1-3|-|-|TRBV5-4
CASSLAGFQGNTIYF
TGTGCCAGCAGCTTGGCCGGGTTTCAGGGGAACACCATATATTTT
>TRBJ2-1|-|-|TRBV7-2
CASTPRSSSSYNEQFF
TGTGCCAGCACCCCCCGTAGCTCATCTTCCTACAATGAGCAGTTCTTC
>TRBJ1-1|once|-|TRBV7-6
CASSLGGQGLDTEAFF
TGTGCCAGCAGCTTAGGGGGCCAGGGTCTGGACACTGAAGCTTTCTTT
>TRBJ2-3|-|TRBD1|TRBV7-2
CASSQYGTGGADTQYF
TGTGCCAGCAGCCAATACGGGACAGGAGGTGCAGATACGCAGTATTTT
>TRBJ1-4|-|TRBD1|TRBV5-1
CASSLQGVVNEKLFF
TGCGCCAGCAGCTTGCAGGGGGTGGTTAATGAAAAACTGTTTTTT
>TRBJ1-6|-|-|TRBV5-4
CASSLEGGLGSPLHF
TGTGCCAGCAGCTTGGAGGGAGGGTTGGGTTCACCCCTCCACTTT
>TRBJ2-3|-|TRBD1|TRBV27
CASSRTGGVDTQYF
TGTGCCAGCAGCCGGACAGGGGGCGTAGATACGCAGTATTTT
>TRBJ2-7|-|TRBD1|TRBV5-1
CASSATGASYEQYF
TGCGCCAGCAGTGCGACAGGGGCTTCCTACGAGCAGTACTTC
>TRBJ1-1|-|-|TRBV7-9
CASSGYREGTEAFF
TGTGCCAGCAGCGGTTACAGGGAGGGCACTGAAGCTTTCTTT
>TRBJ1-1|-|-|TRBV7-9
CASSLPDQQDTEAFF
TGTGCCAGCAGTCTACCCGACCAGCAGGACACTGAAGCTTTCTTT
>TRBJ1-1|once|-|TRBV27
CASSLSGGPNTEAFF
TGTGCCAGCAGTTTATCGGGAGGGCCGAACACTGAAGCTTTCTTT
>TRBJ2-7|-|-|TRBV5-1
CASSSQGGTYEQYF
TGCGCCAGCAGCTCCCAGGGAGGCACCTACGAGCAGTACTTC
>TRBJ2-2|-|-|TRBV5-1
CASSLDRVAGTGELFF
TGCGCCAGCAGCTTGGACAGGGTGGCGGGCACCGGGGAGCTGTTTTTT
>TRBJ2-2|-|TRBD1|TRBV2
CASSWTGGSGELFF
TGTGCCAGCAGCTGGACAGGGGGAAGCGGGGAGTTGTTTTTT
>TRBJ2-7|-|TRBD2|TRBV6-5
CASSYPGLAGGKQYF
TGTGCCAGCAGTTATCCGGGACTAGCGGGGGGGAAGCAGTACTTC
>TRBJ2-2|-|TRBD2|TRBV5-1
CASLPLAGAAGELFF
TGCGCCAGCTTACCTCTAGCGGGGGCTGCCGGGGAGCTGTTTTTT
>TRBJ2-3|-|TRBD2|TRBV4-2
CASSQVRGGSGGTDTQYF
TGTGCCAGCAGCCAAGTTAGGGGTGGGAGCGGGGGCACAGATACGCAGTATTTT
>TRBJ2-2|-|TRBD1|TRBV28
CASRTWAGGSPGELFF
TGTGCCAGCAGGACGTGGGCAGGGGGTAGTCCAGGGGAGCTGTTTTTT
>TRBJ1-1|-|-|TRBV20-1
CSLNTEAFF
TGCAGCTTGAACACTGAAGCTTTCTTT
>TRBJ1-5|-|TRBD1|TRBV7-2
CASSRGQGVRQPQHF
TGTGCCAGCAGCCGAGGACAGGGGGTTCGACAGCCCCAGCATTTT
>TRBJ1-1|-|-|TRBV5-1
CASSLEGSRGTEAFF
TGCGCCAGCAGCTTGGAGGGCAGTCGGGGAACTGAAGCTTTCTTT
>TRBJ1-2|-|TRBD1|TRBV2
CASSGLTGLVGYTF
TGTGCCAGCAGTGGGCTGACAGGGTTGGTCGGCTACACCTTC
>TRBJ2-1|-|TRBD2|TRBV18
CASSPPGGSINEQFF
TGTGCCAGCTCACCACCGGGAGGGTCGATCAATGAGCAGTTCTTC
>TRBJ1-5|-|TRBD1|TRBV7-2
CASSLYVAGGNQPQHF
TGTGCCAGCAGCTTATACGTCGCAGGGGGGAATCAGCCCCAGCATTTT
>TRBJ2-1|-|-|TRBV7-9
CASSSPRGGYNEQFF
TGTGCCAGCAGCTCCCCCCGCGGCGGATACAATGAGCAGTTCTTC
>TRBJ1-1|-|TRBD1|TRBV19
CASSPPGGLNTEAFF
TGTGCCAGTAGTCCCCCAGGGGGATTGAACACTGAAGCTTTCTTT
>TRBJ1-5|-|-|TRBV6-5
CASTRAPDQLQHF
TGTGCCAGCACTAGAGCGCCCGATCAGCTCCAGCATTTT
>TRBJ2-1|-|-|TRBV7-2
CASSPRQGGEQFF
TGTGCCAGCAGCCCCAGGCAGGGCGGCGAGCAGTTCTTC
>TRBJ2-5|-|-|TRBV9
CASSANTPQETQYF
TGTGCCAGCAGCGCCAACACCCCTCAAGAGACCCAGTACTTC
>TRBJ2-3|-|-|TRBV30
CAWSATGSTDTQYF
TGTGCCTGGAGTGCTACCGGTAGCACAGATACGCAGTATTTT
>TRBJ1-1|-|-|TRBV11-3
CASSDSVDTEAFF
TGTGCCAGCAGCGATTCGGTGGACACTGAAGCTTTCTTT
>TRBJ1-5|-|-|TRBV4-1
CASSQENTPNQPQHF
TGCGCCAGCAGCCAAGAAAACACCCCCAATCAGCCCCAGCATTTT
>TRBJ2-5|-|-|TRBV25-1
CASSPGQKKETQYF
TGTGCCAGCAGTCCAGGACAGAAAAAAGAGACCCAGTACTTC
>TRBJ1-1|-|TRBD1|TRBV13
CASSRQGANFDFF
TGTGCCAGCAGCCGACAGGGGGCCAATTTTGATTTCTTT
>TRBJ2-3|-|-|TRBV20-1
CSARDAEKLPF
TGCAGTGCTAGAGATGCGGAAAAACTCCCATTT
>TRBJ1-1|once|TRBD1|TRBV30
CAWSPRLGQRLNTEAFF
TGTGCCTGGAGTCCACGGTTGGGACAGAGACTGAACACTGAAGCTTTCTTT
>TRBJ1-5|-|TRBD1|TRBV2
CASSKTGAPNQPQHF
TGTGCCAGCAGTAAGACAGGGGCCCCTAATCAGCCCCAGCATTTT
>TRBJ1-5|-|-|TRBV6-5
CASRPTGLSNQPQHF
TGTGCCAGCAGACCCACAGGACTAAGCAATCAGCCCCAGCATTTT
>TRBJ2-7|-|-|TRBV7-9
CASSYSRGSSEQYF
TGTGCCAGCAGCTATTCTCGCGGATCAAGCGAGCAGTACTTC
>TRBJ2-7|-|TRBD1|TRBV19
CASSDPGQGSSYEQYF
TGTGCCAGTAGCGACCCGGGACAGGGAAGCTCCTACGAGCAGTACTTC
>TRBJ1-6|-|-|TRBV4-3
CASSQESGGNSPLHF
TGCGCCAGCAGCCAAGAGTCGGGGGGTAATTCACCCCTCCACTTT
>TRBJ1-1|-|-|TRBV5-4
CASSLIQGGTEAFF
TGTGCCAGCAGCTTGATCCAGGGAGGAACTGAAGCTTTCTTT